This is a list of T cell receptor beta chains from one sample in a study of identical twins. TCRdb redid the calling of the 5' RACE reads with MiXCR, one entry per CDR3 protein. Of under 300,000 distinct CDR3 sequences in the sample, about 13% were seen once. These data also formed part of another study, on yellow fever vaccine responses in identical twins.

Material for sequencing was memory (CD45RO+) T cells sorted from blood. All receptors come from a woman between 18 and 30 years old in good health. CDR3s include the opening cysteine and the closing phenylalanine or tryptophan. Each record gives: V gene, D gene, clone size, J gene, CDR3 protein, CDR3 DNA. The D gene is left open where the match is weak. The listing skips clone size in some rows; elsewhere it reads once, few, many or a size class.

v_call: TRBV11-3; d_call: NA; clone_size: NA; j_call: TRBJ2-5; cdr3_aa: CASSLGRYQETQYF; cdr3_nt: TGTGCCAGCAGCTTGGGCAGGTACCAAGAGACCCAGTACTTC
v_call: TRBV12-3/TRBV12-4; d_call: TRBD2; clone_size: NA; j_call: TRBJ2-3; cdr3_aa: CASSGGTSGSTDTQYF; cdr3_nt: TGTGCCAGCAGTGGGGGGACTAGCGGGAGTACAGATACGCAGTATTTT
v_call: TRBV11-2; d_call: NA; clone_size: NA; j_call: TRBJ2-7; cdr3_aa: CASSLVRGTYEQYF; cdr3_nt: TGTGCCAGCAGCCTGGTCAGGGGAACCTACGAGCAGTACTTC
v_call: TRBV11-3; d_call: NA; clone_size: few; j_call: TRBJ1-1; cdr3_aa: CASSLEVVEQANTEAFF; cdr3_nt: TGTGCCAGCAGCTTAGAAGTCGTCGAACAGGCGAACACTGAAGCTTTCTTT
v_call: TRBV15; d_call: NA; clone_size: NA; j_call: TRBJ2-7; cdr3_aa: CATSRTGGGVYKQYF; cdr3_nt: TGTGCCACCAGCAGAACCGGGGGCGGGGTATACAAGCAGTACTTC
v_call: TRBV20-1; d_call: NA; clone_size: few; j_call: TRBJ1-5; cdr3_aa: CSAPLGSGDQPQHF; cdr3_nt: TGCAGTGCTCCCCTAGGTAGTGGAGATCAGCCCCAGCATTTT
v_call: TRBV27; d_call: NA; clone_size: many; j_call: TRBJ2-1; cdr3_aa: CASSLRGAYGEQFF; cdr3_nt: TGTGCCAGCAGTTTACGGGGGGCCTATGGAGAGCAGTTCTTC
v_call: TRBV24-1; d_call: NA; clone_size: many; j_call: TRBJ2-1; cdr3_aa: CATSAPTEYNEQFF; cdr3_nt: TGTGCCACCAGTGCTCCAACAGAGTACAATGAGCAGTTCTTC
v_call: TRBV15; d_call: NA; clone_size: few; j_call: TRBJ2-7; cdr3_aa: CATSPPGSYEQYF; cdr3_nt: TGTGCCACCAGCCCCCCGGGGTCCTACGAGCAGTACTTC
v_call: TRBV7-2; d_call: TRBD2; clone_size: NA; j_call: TRBJ2-1; cdr3_aa: CASRLAGANEQFF; cdr3_nt: TGTGCCAGCAGACTAGCGGGGGCCAATGAGCAGTTCTTC
v_call: TRBV3-1; d_call: TRBD2; clone_size: few; j_call: TRBJ2-2; cdr3_aa: CASSRASGGPNTGELFF; cdr3_nt: TGTGCCAGCAGCCGCGCTAGCGGGGGGCCAAACACCGGGGAGCTGTTTTTT
v_call: TRBV10-3; d_call: NA; clone_size: few; j_call: TRBJ2-1; cdr3_aa: CASQGGDNEQFF; cdr3_nt: TGTGCCAGTCAGGGGGGGGACAATGAGCAGTTCTTC
v_call: TRBV2; d_call: TRBD2; clone_size: few; j_call: TRBJ2-1; cdr3_aa: CASSLTSGGTSYNEQFF; cdr3_nt: TGTGCCAGCAGCCTGACTAGCGGGGGGACCTCCTACAATGAGCAGTTCTTC
v_call: TRBV5-6; d_call: NA; clone_size: few; j_call: TRBJ2-2; cdr3_aa: CASSRRVSTGRTGELFF; cdr3_nt: TGTGCCAGCAGTCGCCGCGTATCCACAGGGAGGACCGGGGAGCTGTTTTTT
v_call: TRBV6-2/TRBV6-3; d_call: TRBD2; clone_size: NA; j_call: TRBJ2-4; cdr3_aa: CASGTSGNIQYF; cdr3_nt: TGTGCCAGTGGGACTAGCGGAAACATTCAGTACTTC
v_call: TRBV20-1; d_call: TRBD2; clone_size: NA; j_call: TRBJ2-5; cdr3_aa: CSASSLRREFGETQYF; cdr3_nt: TGCAGTGCTAGTAGTTTGAGGCGGGAGTTTGGTGAGACCCAGTACTTC
v_call: TRBV9; d_call: NA; clone_size: medium-sized; j_call: TRBJ2-3; cdr3_aa: CASSVGLLSLGDTQYF; cdr3_nt: TGTGCCAGCAGCGTCGGACTCTTGTCGTTAGGAGATACGCAGTATTTT
v_call: TRBV6-1; d_call: TRBD2; clone_size: few; j_call: TRBJ2-1; cdr3_aa: CASSGSGRGAPLNEQFF; cdr3_nt: TGTGCCAGCAGTGGTTCAGGGCGGGGGGCACCGCTCAATGAGCAGTTCTTC
v_call: TRBV5-6; d_call: TRBD1; clone_size: NA; j_call: TRBJ1-3; cdr3_aa: CASSLPTGGKYF; cdr3_nt: TGTGCCAGCAGCTTGCCGACAGGGGGCAAATATTTT
v_call: TRBV5-1; d_call: TRBD2; clone_size: many; j_call: TRBJ2-1; cdr3_aa: CASSSGGDEQFF; cdr3_nt: TGCGCCAGCTCCTCGGGAGGGGATGAGCAGTTCTTC
v_call: TRBV7-6; d_call: NA; clone_size: once; j_call: TRBJ2-7; cdr3_aa: CASSKGYLSYEQYF; cdr3_nt: TGTGCCAGCAGCAAAGGGTACCTATCCTACGAGCAGTACTTC
v_call: TRBV9; d_call: NA; clone_size: NA; j_call: TRBJ1-5; cdr3_aa: CASSAWGQDQPQHF; cdr3_nt: TGTGCCAGCAGCGCCTGGGGCCAGGATCAGCCCCAGCATTTT
v_call: TRBV7-8; d_call: TRBD2; clone_size: many; j_call: TRBJ2-7; cdr3_aa: CASSLEGFVTSGTYEQYF; cdr3_nt: TGTGCCAGCAGCTTAGAAGGTTTTGTAACTAGCGGAACCTACGAGCAGTACTTC
v_call: TRBV12-3/TRBV12-4; d_call: NA; clone_size: few; j_call: TRBJ2-7; cdr3_aa: CASSLFGIYEQYF; cdr3_nt: TGTGCCAGCAGTTTATTTGGGATCTACGAGCAGTACTTC
v_call: TRBV7-8; d_call: NA; clone_size: few; j_call: TRBJ2-1; cdr3_aa: CASSLSPGGEQFF; cdr3_nt: TGTGCCAGCAGCTTGTCACCAGGAGGTGAGCAGTTCTTC
v_call: TRBV5-6; d_call: TRBD2; clone_size: few; j_call: TRBJ2-1; cdr3_aa: CASSFGLAVQNSYNEQFF; cdr3_nt: TGTGCCAGCAGCTTTGGACTAGCGGTACAAAATAGCTACAATGAGCAGTTCTTC
v_call: TRBV5-1; d_call: TRBD1; clone_size: NA; j_call: TRBJ2-7; cdr3_aa: CASRPSTGAYEQYF; cdr3_nt: TGCGCCAGCAGACCCTCGACAGGGGCCTACGAGCAGTACTTC
v_call: TRBV20-1; d_call: NA; clone_size: NA; j_call: TRBJ2-7; cdr3_aa: CSARDYSGGGYEQYF; cdr3_nt: TGCAGTGCTAGGGACTATAGCGGAGGGGGCTACGAGCAGTACTTC
v_call: TRBV20-1; d_call: TRBD2; clone_size: NA; j_call: TRBJ2-7; cdr3_aa: CRAVPGLEAEQYF; cdr3_nt: TGCAGAGCCGTCCCGGGACTAGAGGCCGAGCAGTACTTC
v_call: TRBV7-2; d_call: NA; clone_size: NA; j_call: TRBJ2-3; cdr3_aa: CASSPLPQGSTDTQYF; cdr3_nt: TGTGCCAGCAGCCCCCTCCCTCAGGGGAGCACAGATACGCAGTATTTT
v_call: TRBV7-2; d_call: NA; clone_size: many; j_call: TRBJ2-5; cdr3_aa: CASSLFLGRETQYF; cdr3_nt: TGTGCCAGCAGCTTATTCTTGGGCCGGGAGACCCAGTACTTC
v_call: TRBV20-1; d_call: NA; clone_size: NA; j_call: TRBJ1-6; cdr3_aa: CSAPGTSYNSPLHF; cdr3_nt: TGCAGTGCGCCGGGGACTAGTTATAATTCACCCCTCCACTTT
v_call: TRBV30; d_call: TRBD1; clone_size: few; j_call: TRBJ2-1; cdr3_aa: CAWSPMRPGQENNEQFF; cdr3_nt: TGTGCCTGGAGTCCCATGAGACCGGGACAGGAGAACAATGAGCAGTTCTTC
v_call: TRBV27; d_call: NA; clone_size: NA; j_call: TRBJ2-7; cdr3_aa: CASSGRPYEQYF; cdr3_nt: TGTGCCAGCAGTGGCCGACCCTACGAGCAGTACTTC
v_call: TRBV12-3/TRBV12-4; d_call: NA; clone_size: many; j_call: TRBJ2-1; cdr3_aa: CASSLGSEQFF; cdr3_nt: TGTGCCAGCAGTTTAGGTAGTGAGCAGTTCTTC
v_call: TRBV29-1; d_call: NA; clone_size: many; j_call: TRBJ2-1; cdr3_aa: CSVVGNAYNEQFF; cdr3_nt: TGCAGCGTTGTGGGGAACGCCTACAATGAGCAGTTCTTC
v_call: TRBV7-9; d_call: NA; clone_size: few; j_call: TRBJ2-7; cdr3_aa: CASSEKQGTGSYEQYF; cdr3_nt: TGTGCCAGCAGCGAAAAACAGGGAACGGGTTCCTACGAGCAGTACTTC
v_call: TRBV11-2; d_call: TRBD2; clone_size: NA; j_call: TRBJ2-5; cdr3_aa: CASSSRSGGKSETQYF; cdr3_nt: TGTGCCAGCAGCTCCCGTAGCGGGGGTAAGAGCGAGACCCAGTACTTC